The rows below give T cell receptor beta chains drawn from one sample of a study of beta chain features in type 1 diabetes. Using immunoSEQ multiplex PCR, the repertoire was profiled, and TCRdb retains in-frame clones only, with some absent. The sample contains some 410,000 clones, approximately 14% of which appear only once. The sequenced sample was naive CD4+ T cells from blood. The receptors derive from a man aged 30 to 45 in good health. Both conserved end residues are trimmed from each CDR3. The order of the fields is D gene, J gene, V gene, CDR3 protein. The D gene is left open where the match is weak.

TRBD2,TRBJ2-1,TRBV30,AWTSSGSRYNEQF
.,TRBJ2-7,TRBV6-1,ASSERVSFSYEQY
TRBD2,TRBJ2-1,TRBV2,ASSVGLAVPRDEQF
TRBD1,TRBJ2-1,TRBV30,AWSRPDRVPYNEQF
.,TRBJ1-2,TRBV10-2,ASSPLYGYT
TRBD1,TRBJ1-1,TRBV6-5,ASSYSATGMNTEAF
.,TRBJ2-2,TRBV7-2,ASSSVAGELF
.,TRBJ1-2,TRBV29-1,SVVAGSDGYT
.,TRBJ2-7,TRBV6-6,ASSFVAQGLTYEQY
.,TRBJ2-1,TRBV7-9,ASSTDTNEQF
.,TRBJ2-1,TRBV7-2,ASSPETNEQF
.,TRBJ2-4,TRBV7-9,ASSPRRIPGEAKNIQY
TRBD1,TRBJ2-1,TRBV15,ATSRRQGGNEQF
TRBD1,TRBJ2-2,TRBV25-1,ASRKSGTGVAGELF
TRBD2,TRBJ2-3,TRBV10-3,AIRGRSGGGTDTQY
.,TRBJ2-1,TRBV30,AWSVWVSADEQF
.,TRBJ2-3,TRBV11-3,ASSLRAQGQTSTDTQY
.,TRBJ2-1,TRBV6-5,ASRGGVRNEQF
TRBD1,TRBJ1-1,TRBV4-1,ASSRQGGTEAF
TRBD1,TRBJ2-1,TRBV10-3,AITDRVYNEQF
TRBD2,TRBJ2-5,TRBV15,ATSRDRGLAGETQY
TRBD2,TRBJ2-1,TRBV6-6,ASSNPGLAGVNEQF
TRBD2,TRBJ2-1,TRBV30,AWSEREPNEQF
TRBD1,TRBJ1-2,TRBV27,ASSSRQGAGGYT
TRBD2,TRBJ2-7,TRBV9,ASSVGLAGEEQY
.,TRBJ1-2,TRBV29-1,SGGREDYGYT
.,TRBJ2-7,TRBV15,ATSRAGIVEQY
.,TRBJ1-1,TRBV20-1,SAYGTSEAF
.,TRBJ2-3,TRBV4-3,ASSRYAGTDTQY
.,TRBJ2-5,TRBV25-1,ASSSSMGYSETQY
.,TRBJ2-1,TRBV30,AWSVGRDSYNEQF
TRBD2,TRBJ2-3,TRBV18,ASSPGAGTTDTQY
TRBD1,TRBJ1-6,TRBV5-1,ASSIETRGRFGSPLH
TRBD2,TRBJ2-1,TRBV29-1,SALAGGRDEQF
TRBD2,TRBJ2-2,TRBV30,AWTELAGGGFGTGELF
.,TRBJ2-6,TRBV9,ASSALSGANVLT
.,TRBJ1-6,TRBV9,ASSVVGHDSPLH
TRBD2,TRBJ2-5,TRBV13,ASSKSGRGETQY
.,TRBJ2-2,TRBV7-3,ASSTTGNTGELF
.,TRBJ2-1,TRBV7-9,ASSLVSGTDNEQF
.,TRBJ2-1,TRBV6-1,ASSRDGNEQF
.,TRBJ1-4,TRBV9,ASSVGGPMGEKLF
.,TRBJ1-5,TRBV18,ASSPGTGTNQPQH
.,TRBJ2-3,TRBV5-1,ASSLWRGRTDTQY
TRBD1,TRBJ1-2,TRBV29-1,SVGRQGSANYGYT
.,TRBJ1-2,TRBV7-9,ASSTGNYGYT
.,TRBJ2-3,TRBV7-2,ASSCGLVTDTQY
.,TRBJ2-7,TRBV9,ASSPQGHPSYEQY
.,TRBJ2-1,TRBV30,AWSTRLDPPNEQF
TRBD1,TRBJ2-7,TRBV14,ASSQHPGQGTYEQY
.,TRBJ2-3,TRBV5-1,ASSLDSSLLTDTQY
TRBD2,TRBJ2-3,TRBV2,ATAGREIGTDTQY
TRBD1,TRBJ2-5,TRBV7-9,ASSYMTGAAETQY